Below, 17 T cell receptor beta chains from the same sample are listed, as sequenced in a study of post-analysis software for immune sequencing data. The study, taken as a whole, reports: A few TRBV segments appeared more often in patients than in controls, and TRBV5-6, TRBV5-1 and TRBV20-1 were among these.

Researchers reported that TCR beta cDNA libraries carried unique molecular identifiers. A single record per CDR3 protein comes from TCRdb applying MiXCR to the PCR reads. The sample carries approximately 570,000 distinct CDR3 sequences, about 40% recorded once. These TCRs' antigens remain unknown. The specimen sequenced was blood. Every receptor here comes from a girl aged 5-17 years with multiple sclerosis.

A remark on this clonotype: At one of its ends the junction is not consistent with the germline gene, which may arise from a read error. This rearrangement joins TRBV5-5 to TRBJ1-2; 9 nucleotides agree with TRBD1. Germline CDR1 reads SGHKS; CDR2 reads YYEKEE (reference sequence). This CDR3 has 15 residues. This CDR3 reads CAGSPVGTGPYGYTF. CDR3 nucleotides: TGTGCCGGCAGCCCGGTGGGGACAGGGCCCTATGGCTACACCTTC.

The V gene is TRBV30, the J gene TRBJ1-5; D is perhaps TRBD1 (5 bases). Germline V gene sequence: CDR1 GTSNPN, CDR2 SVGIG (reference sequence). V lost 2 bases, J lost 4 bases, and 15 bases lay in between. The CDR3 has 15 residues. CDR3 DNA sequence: TGTGCCTGGAGTCGGACCAGGGTTGGGAATCAGCCCCAGCATTTT. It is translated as CAWSRTRVGNQPQHF.

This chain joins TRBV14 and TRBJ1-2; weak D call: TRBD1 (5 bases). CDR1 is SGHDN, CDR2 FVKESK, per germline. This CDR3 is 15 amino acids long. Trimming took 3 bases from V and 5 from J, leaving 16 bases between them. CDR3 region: CASSQGLPWRYGYTF. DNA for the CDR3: TGTGCCAGCAGCCAGGGACTCCCTTGGCGGTATGGCTACACCTTC.

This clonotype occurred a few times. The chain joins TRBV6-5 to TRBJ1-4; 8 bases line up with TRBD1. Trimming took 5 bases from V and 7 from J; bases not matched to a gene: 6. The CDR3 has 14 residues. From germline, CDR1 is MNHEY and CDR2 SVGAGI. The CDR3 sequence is CASSPQGASEKLFF. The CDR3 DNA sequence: TGTGCCAGCAGTCCCCAGGGGGCTAGTGAAAAACTGTTTTTT.

The CDR3 region has the DNA TGTGCCAGCAGCTCCCAGACCCTGAGGGAGACCCAGTACTTC. Amino acids: CASSSQTLRETQYF. The V and J genes are TRBV5-4 and TRBJ2-5; no clear D gene. V lost 3 bases and J 5 bases, leaving 14 bases between the germline ends. Germline loops: CDR1 SGHNT, CDR2 YYREEE (reference sequence). CDR3 size: 14 residues. Full variable domain (rest looked up from reference TRBV5-4 and TRBJ2-5): ETGVTQSPTHLIKTRGQQVTLRCSSQSGHNTVSWYQQALGQGPQFIFQYYREEENGRGNFPPRFSGLQFPNYSSELNVNALELDDSALYLCASSSQTLRETQYFGPGTRLLVL.

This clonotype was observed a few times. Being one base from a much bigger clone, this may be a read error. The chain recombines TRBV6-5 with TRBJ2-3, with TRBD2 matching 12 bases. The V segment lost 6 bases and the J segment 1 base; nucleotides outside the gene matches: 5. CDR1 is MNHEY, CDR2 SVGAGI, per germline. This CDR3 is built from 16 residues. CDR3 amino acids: CASSSRLAGGTDTQYF. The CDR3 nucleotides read TGTGCCAGCAGCTCCCGACTAGCGGGGGGCACAGATACGCAGTATTTT.

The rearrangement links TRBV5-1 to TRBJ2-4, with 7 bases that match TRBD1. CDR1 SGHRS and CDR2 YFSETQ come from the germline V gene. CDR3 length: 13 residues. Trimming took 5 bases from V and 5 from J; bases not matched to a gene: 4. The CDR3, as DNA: TGCGCCAGCAGTGACAGGGTCCAAAACATTCAGTACTTC. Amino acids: CASSDRVQNIQYF.

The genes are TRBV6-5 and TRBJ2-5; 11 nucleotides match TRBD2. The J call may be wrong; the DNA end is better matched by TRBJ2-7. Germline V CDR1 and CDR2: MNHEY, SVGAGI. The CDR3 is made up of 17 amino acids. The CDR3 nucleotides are TGTGCCAGCAGTTACTCCGAGATAGCGGGAGGGCTTTACGAGCAGTACTTC. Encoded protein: CASSYSEIAGGLYEQYF.

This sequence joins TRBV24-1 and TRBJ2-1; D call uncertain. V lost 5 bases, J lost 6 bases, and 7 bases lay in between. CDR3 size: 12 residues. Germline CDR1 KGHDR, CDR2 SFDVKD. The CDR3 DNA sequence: TGTGCCACCAGTGTGACTGGCAATGAGCAGTTCTTC. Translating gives CATSVTGNEQFF.

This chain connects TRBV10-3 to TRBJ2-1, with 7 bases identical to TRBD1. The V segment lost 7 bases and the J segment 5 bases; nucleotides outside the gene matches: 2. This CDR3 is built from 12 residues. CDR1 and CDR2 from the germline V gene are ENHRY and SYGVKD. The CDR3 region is CAINQGDNEQFF. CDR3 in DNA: TGTGCCATCAATCAGGGGGACAATGAGCAGTTCTTC.

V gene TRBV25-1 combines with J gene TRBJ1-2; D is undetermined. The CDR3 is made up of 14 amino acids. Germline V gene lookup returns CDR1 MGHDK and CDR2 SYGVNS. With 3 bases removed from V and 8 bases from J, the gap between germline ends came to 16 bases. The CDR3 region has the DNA TGTGCCAGCAGTGACCGGGTCCGTCACGACGGCTACACCTTC. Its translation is CASSDRVRHDGYTF.

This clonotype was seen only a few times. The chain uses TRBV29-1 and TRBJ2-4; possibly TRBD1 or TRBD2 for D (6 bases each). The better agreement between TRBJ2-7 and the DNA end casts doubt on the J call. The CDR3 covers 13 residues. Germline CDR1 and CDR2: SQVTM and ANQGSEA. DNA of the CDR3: TGCAGCGTGGGGGGCAGGAGCCCCTACGAGCAGTACTTC. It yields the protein CSVGGRSPYEQYF.

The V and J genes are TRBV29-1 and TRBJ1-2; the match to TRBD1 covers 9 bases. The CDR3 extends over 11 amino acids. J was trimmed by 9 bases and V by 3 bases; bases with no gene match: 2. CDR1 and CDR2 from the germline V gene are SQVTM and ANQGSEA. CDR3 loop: CSVETGGSYTF. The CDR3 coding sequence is TGCAGCGTTGAGACAGGGGGTAGCTACACCTTC.

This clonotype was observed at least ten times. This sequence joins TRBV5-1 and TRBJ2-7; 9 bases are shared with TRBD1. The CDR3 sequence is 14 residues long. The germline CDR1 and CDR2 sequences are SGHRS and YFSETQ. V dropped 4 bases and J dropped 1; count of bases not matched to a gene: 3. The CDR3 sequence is CASSPGTGSYEQYF. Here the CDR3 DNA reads TGCGCCAGCAGCCCCGGGACAGGGTCCTACGAGCAGTACTTC.

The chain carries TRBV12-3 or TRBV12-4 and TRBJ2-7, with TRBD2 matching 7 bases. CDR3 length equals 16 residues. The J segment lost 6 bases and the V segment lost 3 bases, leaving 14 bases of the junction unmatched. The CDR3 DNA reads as TGTGCCAGCAGTTTGCTAAGACTAGCTGGTAGGGTCGAGCAGTACTTC. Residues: CASSLLRLAGRVEQYF.

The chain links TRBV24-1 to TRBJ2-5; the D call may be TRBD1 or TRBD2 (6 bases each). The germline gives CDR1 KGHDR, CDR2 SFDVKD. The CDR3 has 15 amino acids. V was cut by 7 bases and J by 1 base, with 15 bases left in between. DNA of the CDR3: TGTGCCACCAGCTCTAGGGGGGACCTCCAAGAGACCCAGTACTTC. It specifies CATSSRGDLQETQYF.

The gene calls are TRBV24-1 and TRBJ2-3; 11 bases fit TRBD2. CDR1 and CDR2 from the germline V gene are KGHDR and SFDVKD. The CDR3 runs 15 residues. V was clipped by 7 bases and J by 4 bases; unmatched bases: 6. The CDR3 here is CATSPPGLAADTQYF. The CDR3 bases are TGTGCCACCAGCCCACCGGGACTAGCGGCAGATACGCAGTATTTT.